This is a list of T cell receptor beta chains from one sample in a study of graft-versus-host responses after intestinal transplantation. These receptors lack a known antigen. The table came from immunoSEQ multiplex PCR; TCRdb's copy has only in-frame clones and leaves some out. In the table there are around 120,000 clones, about 93% of which are singletons. Source: unstimulated CD4+ T cells sorted from spleen or lymph node cells, taken before intestinal transplant. These receptors originate from a human donor who received an intestinal transplant. Both conserved end residues are part of each CDR3.

V,J,CDR3
TRBV30,TRBJ2-7,CAWSVPGQVLSYEQYF
TRBV11-2,TRBJ1-3,CASSLEKGGRYSGNTIYF
TRBV4-2,TRBJ2-5,CASSQEDRIFGETQYF
TRBV6-1,TRBJ1-2,CASSVTTANYGYTF
TRBV9,TRBJ1-1,CASSGGTNTEAFF
TRBV7-8,TRBJ1-5,CASSPGTGNQPQHF
TRBV10-3,TRBJ1-5,CAISESGRKMNQPQHF
TRBV5-1,TRBJ2-7,CASSLGPGAYEQYF
TRBV18,TRBJ2-7,CASSPTGPGRYEQYF
TRBV4-2,TRBJ2-5,CASSQGVGTSGQETQYF
TRBV7-3,TRBJ1-1,CASSLLPTGVNTEAFF
TRBV15,TRBJ2-3,CATSRTGGTDTQYF
TRBV9,TRBJ1-5,CASSVGVGAVHSNQPQHF
TRBV6-5,TRBJ2-1,CASSWDGATEQFF
TRBV7-9,TRBJ2-3,CASSYVAGHTDTQYF
TRBV28,TRBJ2-5,CASSLGSEETQYF
TRBV5-6,TRBJ2-7,CASSLAGFSYEQYF
TRBV6-5,TRBJ2-7,CASSPGQKAYEQYF
TRBV11-2,TRBJ2-7,CASSLLVGFTGEQYF
TRBV2,TRBJ2-7,CASKSGVPYEQYF
TRBV2,TRBJ1-4,CASRPGGANEKLFF
TRBV6-5,TRBJ1-1,CASSHGGNTEAFF
TRBV25-1,TRBJ1-2,CASSEWAAMGYTF
TRBV6-5,TRBJ1-3,CASSITGLSGNTIYF
TRBV11-2,NA,CASSYLLGPAKAYEQYF
TRBV14,TRBJ2-3,CASSLPGATQYF
TRBV29-1,TRBJ2-7,CSVGTYEQYF
TRBV5-1,TRBJ2-1,CASSLMTGSYNEQFF
TRBV12-5,TRBJ1-5,CASGPGHSISNQPQHF
TRBV7-3,TRBJ2-6,CASSLSGRPGANVLTF
TRBV5-6,TRBJ2-5,CASSLLKQETQYF
TRBV7-6,TRBJ2-3,CASSLVGPDTQYF
TRBV5-3,TRBJ1-1,CARSPLEPRDMNTEAFF
TRBV30,TRBJ2-1,CAWSGRPRTPERYSSYNEQFF
TRBV6-4,TRBJ2-3,CASSSGLAGGHTDTQYF
TRBV6-5,TRBJ1-1,CASSYGRNTEAFF
TRBV19,TRBJ2-7,CASRRSSYETYEQYF
TRBV6-5,TRBJ2-7,CASSYSPGREEREQYF
TRBV2,TRBJ2-4,CASSVISGSNIQYF
TRBV19,TRBJ2-1,CASSIAGRVLVNEQFF
TRBV27,TRBJ2-3,CASSLTVSAGDTQYF
TRBV7-3,TRBJ2-2,CASSGGQHTGELFF
TRBV7-3,TRBJ2-5,CASSFSVGETQYF
TRBV27,TRBJ1-5,CASSGPGQPQHF
TRBV9,TRBJ1-1,CASSVRVGNTEAFF
TRBV7-7,TRBJ2-1,CASSLGLAGGGNEQFF
TRBV28,TRBJ2-1,CASETGTGGSEQFF
TRBV5-1,TRBJ2-3,CASSRGQGRGTDTQYF
TRBV5-1,TRBJ2-3,CASSWTERDTQYF
TRBV27,TRBJ2-2,CASSSGQPGAGELFF
TRBV10-2,TRBJ2-5,CASSEWGSGSQETQYF
TRBV28,TRBJ1-1,CAILGQPGTEAFF
TRBV7-9,TRBJ1-2,CASSLRGYRYGYTF
TRBV9,TRBJ2-1,CASSPSIRDRSYNEQFF
TRBV20-1,TRBJ2-1,CSATPRNEQFF
TRBV7-8,TRBJ2-1,CASSLAQAGSYNEQFF
TRBV20-1,TRBJ2-3,CSAISTDTQYF